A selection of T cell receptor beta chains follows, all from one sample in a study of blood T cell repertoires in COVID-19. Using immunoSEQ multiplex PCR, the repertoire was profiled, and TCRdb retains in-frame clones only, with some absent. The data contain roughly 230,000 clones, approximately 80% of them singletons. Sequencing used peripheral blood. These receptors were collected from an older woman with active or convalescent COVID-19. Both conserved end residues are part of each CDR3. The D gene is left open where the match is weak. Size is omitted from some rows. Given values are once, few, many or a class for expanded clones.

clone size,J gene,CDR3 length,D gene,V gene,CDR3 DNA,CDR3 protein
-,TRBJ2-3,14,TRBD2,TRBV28,TGTGCCAGTCAGGGACTAGCGAGCACAGATACGCAGTATTTT,CASQGLASTDTQYF
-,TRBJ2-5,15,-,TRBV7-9,TGTGCCAGCAGCCTCGAGAGGGCGAGGGTAGCGACCCAGTACTTC,CASSLERARVATQYF
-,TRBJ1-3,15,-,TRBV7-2,TGTGCCAGCAGCTACGACAGGTCCTCTGGAAACACCATATATTTT,CASSYDRSSGNTIYF
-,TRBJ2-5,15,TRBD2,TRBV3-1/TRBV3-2,TGTGCCAGCAGCCAAGACGGGCGGGGGAAAGGGACCCAGTACTTC,CASSQDGRGKGTQYF
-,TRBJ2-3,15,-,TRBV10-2,TGCGCCAGCAGGGAACGACAGTTCAGCACAGATACGCAGTATTTT,CASRERQFSTDTQYF
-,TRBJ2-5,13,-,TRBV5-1,TGCGCCAGCAGCTTGGGGCAGGGCGGGACCCAGTACTTC,CASSLGQGGTQYF
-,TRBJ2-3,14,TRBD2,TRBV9,TGTGCCAGCACCCTAAGCGGGAGCGAAAATACGCAGTATTTT,CASTLSGSENTQYF
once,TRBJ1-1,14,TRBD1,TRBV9,TGTGCCAGCAGCCACGACAGGGAGAGCACTGAAGCTTTCTTT,CASSHDRESTEAFF
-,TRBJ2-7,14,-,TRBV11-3,TGTGCCAGCACCCTGCGAGCGGGTCCCTACGAGCAGTACTTC,CASTLRAGPYEQYF
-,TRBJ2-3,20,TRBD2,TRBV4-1,TGCGCCAGCAGCCAAGGAGGCTTAACGGGAGGGCCAAGTAACACAGATACGCAGTATTTT,CASSQGGLTGGPSNTDTQYF
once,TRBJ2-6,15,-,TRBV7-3,TGTGCCAGCAGCTTTGCAGGGTTGGGGGCCAACGTCCTGACTTTC,CASSFAGLGANVLTF
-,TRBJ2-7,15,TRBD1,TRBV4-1,TGCGCCAGCAGCCAAGGGACAGGGACGTCCTACGAGCAGTACTTC,CASSQGTGTSYEQYF
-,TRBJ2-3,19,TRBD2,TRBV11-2,TGTGCCAGCGTTGATGGCAAAGCGGGGGGCCGCTCTAGCACAGATACGCAGTATTTT,CASVDGKAGGRSSTDTQYF
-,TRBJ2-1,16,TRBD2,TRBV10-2,TGCGCCAGCAGTTCCCCTGAGGCGGGGGCCTACAATGAGCAGTTCTTC,CASSSPEAGAYNEQFF
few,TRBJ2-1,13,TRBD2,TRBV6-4,TGTGCCAGCAGTGACTCTACTAGCGGTAAGCAGTTCTTC,CASSDSTSGKQFF
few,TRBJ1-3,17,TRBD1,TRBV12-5,TGTGCTAGTGGTTTGGCCGGACAGGGAGGTATAGGAAACACCATATATTTT,CASGLAGQGGIGNTIYF
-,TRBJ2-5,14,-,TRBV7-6,TGTGCCAGCAGCCCCCGTCCGGGGAAAGAGACCCAGTACTTC,CASSPRPGKETQYF
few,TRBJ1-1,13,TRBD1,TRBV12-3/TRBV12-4,TGTGCCAGCGGGGACAGGGGAGACACTGAAGCTTTCTTT,CASGDRGDTEAFF
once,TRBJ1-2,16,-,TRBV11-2,TGTGCCAGCAGCCCGCGCCCCCTTGATATAAAATATGGCTACACCTTC,CASSPRPLDIKYGYTF
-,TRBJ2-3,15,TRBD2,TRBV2,TGTGCCAGCAGCCAACGGCGGGGGGGGACAGATACGCAGTATTTT,CASSQRRGGTDTQYF
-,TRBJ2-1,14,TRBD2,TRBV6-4,TGTGCCAGCAGTGACCAAGCGGGAGTAAGTGAGCAGTTCTTC,CASSDQAGVSEQFF
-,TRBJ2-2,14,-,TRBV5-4,TGTGCCAGCAGCCCGGAGTTGAACACCGGGGAGCTGTTTTTT,CASSPELNTGELFF
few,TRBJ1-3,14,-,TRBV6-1,TGTGCCAGCAGTGATCCGGTTACTGGAAACACCATATATTTT,CASSDPVTGNTIYF
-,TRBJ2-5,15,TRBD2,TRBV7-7,TGTGCTAGCAGCTTAGGAGCGGGGCCCAAGGAGACCCAGTACTTC,CASSLGAGPKETQYF
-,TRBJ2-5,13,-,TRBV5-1,TGCGCCAGCAGCTTTTCGGAGGGGGAGACCCAGTACTTC,CASSFSEGETQYF
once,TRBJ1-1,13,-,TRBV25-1,TGTGCCAGCAGTGCAAGGGGGACCACTGAAGCTTTCTTT,CASSARGTTEAFF
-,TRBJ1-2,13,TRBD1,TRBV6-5,TGTGCCAGCAGCCTGGACAGGGGTAATGGCTACACCTTC,CASSLDRGNGYTF
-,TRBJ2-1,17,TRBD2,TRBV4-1,TGCGCCAGCAGCCAAGTTCATCGGGGGGGTGCCCACAATGAGCAGTTCTTC,CASSQVHRGGAHNEQFF
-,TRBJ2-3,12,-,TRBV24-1,TGTGCCACCAGTGACCCGGGGGATACGCAGTATTTT,CATSDPGDTQYF
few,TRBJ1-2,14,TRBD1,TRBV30,TGTGCCTGGAGGCGGGACAGGGGGAACTATGGCTACACCTTC,CAWRRDRGNYGYTF
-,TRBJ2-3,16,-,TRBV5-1,TGCGCCAGCAGCCCGGAGGGGAGGGGGGGCACAGATACGCAGTATTTT,CASSPEGRGGTDTQYF
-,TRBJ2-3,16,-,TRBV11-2,TGTGCCAGCAGACGTCCTCGGTGGGGGCGAGCAGATACGCAGTATTTT,CASRRPRWGRADTQYF
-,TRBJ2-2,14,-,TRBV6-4,TGTGCCAGCAGTGAACTAGCGAACACCGGGGAGCTGTTTTTT,CASSELANTGELFF
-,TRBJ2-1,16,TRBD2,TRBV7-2,TGTGCCAGCAGCTTATTATCCGGGAGGGCCGACAATGAGCAGTTCTTC,CASSLLSGRADNEQFF
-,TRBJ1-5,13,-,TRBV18,TGTGCCAGCTCACCTCGGGGCAATCAGCCCCAGCATTTT,CASSPRGNQPQHF
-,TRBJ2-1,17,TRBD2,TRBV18,TGTGCCAGCTCACGCGGTGGTAGCGGGACCCCCTACAATGAGCAGTTCTTC,CASSRGGSGTPYNEQFF
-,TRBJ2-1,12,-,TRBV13,TGTGCCAGCAGCCCGTCCTACAATGAGCAGTTCTTC,CASSPSYNEQFF
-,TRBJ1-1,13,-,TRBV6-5,TGTGCCAGCACTTGGGGCGCCGTGACTGAAGCTTTCTTT,CASTWGAVTEAFF
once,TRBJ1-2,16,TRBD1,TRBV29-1,TGCAGCGTTGATGGGGGGGGACAGGCCGCATCCTATGGCTACACCTTC,CSVDGGGQAASYGYTF
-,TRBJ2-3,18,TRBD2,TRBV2,TGTGCCAGCAGTGAAACCGTGTCCGGGACTACTAGCACAGATACGCAGTATTTT,CASSETVSGTTSTDTQYF
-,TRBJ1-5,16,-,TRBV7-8,TGTGCCAGCAGCTTAGAACAGGGCATTAGCAATCAGCCCCAGCATTTT,CASSLEQGISNQPQHF
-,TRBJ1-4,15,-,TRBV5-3,TGTGCCAGAAGTAAAGCTGTCGCAACTAATGAAAAACTGTTTTTT,CARSKAVATNEKLFF
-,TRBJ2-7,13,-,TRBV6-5,TGTGCCAGCGGATCCCCAGGGCAGTACGAGCAGTACTTC,CASGSPGQYEQYF
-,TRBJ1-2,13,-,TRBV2,TGTGCCAGCAGTGAACGGGGGGTAGGTGGCTACACCTTC,CASSERGVGGYTF
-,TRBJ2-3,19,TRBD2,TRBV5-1,TGCGCCAGCAGCACGTTACCCTTGGGACTAGCGGGAAGCACAGATACGCAGTATTTT,CASSTLPLGLAGSTDTQYF
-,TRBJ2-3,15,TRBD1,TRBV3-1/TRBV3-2,TGTGCCAGCAGCCTTGGACAGGGATTTACAGATACGCAGTATTTT,CASSLGQGFTDTQYF
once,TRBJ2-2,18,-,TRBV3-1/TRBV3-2,TGTGCCAGCAGCCAAGGGATGACTTGGAGCGCGAACACCGGGGAGCTGTTTTTT,CASSQGMTWSANTGELFF
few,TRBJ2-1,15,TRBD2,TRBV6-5,TGTGCCAGCAAGGGGACTAGCGGGAGGAGCAATGAGCAGTTCTTC,CASKGTSGRSNEQFF
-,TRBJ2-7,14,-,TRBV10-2,TGCGCCAGCAGTTCTCCGGAGTTAGATAGGGAGCAGTACTTC,CASSSPELDREQYF
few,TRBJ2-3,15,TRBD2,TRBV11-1,TGTGCCAGCAGCCTTAGCGGGGGGGCCGAAGATACGCAGTATTTT,CASSLSGGAEDTQYF
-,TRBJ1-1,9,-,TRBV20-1,TGCAGTGCTGGTACGGGTGCTTTCTTT,CSAGTGAFF
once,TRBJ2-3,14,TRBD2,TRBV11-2,TGTGCCACCTCCGGGACTATTTACACAGATACGCAGTATTTT,CATSGTIYTDTQYF
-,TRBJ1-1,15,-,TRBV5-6,TGTGCCAGCAGCTGGGGGGGACATCGAAACACTGAAGCTTTCTTT,CASSWGGHRNTEAFF